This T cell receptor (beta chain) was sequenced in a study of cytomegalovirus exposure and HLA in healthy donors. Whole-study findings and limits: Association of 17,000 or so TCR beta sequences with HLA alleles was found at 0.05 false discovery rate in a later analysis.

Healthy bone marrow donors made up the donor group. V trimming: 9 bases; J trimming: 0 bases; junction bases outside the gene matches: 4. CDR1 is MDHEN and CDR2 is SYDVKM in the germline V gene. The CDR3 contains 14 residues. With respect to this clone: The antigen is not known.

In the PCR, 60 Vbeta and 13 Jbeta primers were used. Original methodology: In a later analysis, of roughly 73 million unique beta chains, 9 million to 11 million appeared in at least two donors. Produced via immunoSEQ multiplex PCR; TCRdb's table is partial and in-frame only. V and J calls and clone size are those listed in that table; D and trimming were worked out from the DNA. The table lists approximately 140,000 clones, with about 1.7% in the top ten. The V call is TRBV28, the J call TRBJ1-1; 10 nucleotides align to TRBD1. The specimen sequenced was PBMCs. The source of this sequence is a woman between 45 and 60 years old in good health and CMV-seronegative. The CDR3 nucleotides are TGTGCCAGGACAGGGGGCTTTATGAACACTGAAGCTTTCTTT. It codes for CARTGGFMNTEAFF.